The subject of this entry is one TCR beta chain. Its matching antigen is unknown. This record belongs to a study of T cell responses to AZD1222 COVID-19 vaccine. Study results and caveats: Once two AZD1222 doses were given, Spike-specific TCR breadth and depth went up.

The protocol was immunoSEQ multiplex PCR, while the TCRdb copy is restricted to in-frame clones and leaves out a portion. The sample holds 120,000 to 150,000 clones, 85% to 95% seen once. Trimming at V came to 5 bases and at J to 2 bases, leaving 2 bases not matched to a gene. CDR3 length: 14 amino acids. The germline CDR1 and CDR2 sequences are MNHEY and SMNVEV (reference sequence). Sample: peripheral blood, taken on day 0 of AZD1222 vaccination. This clonotype was sampled from an adult in good health. The chain employs TRBV27 and TRBJ2-7, with 11 bases aligning to TRBD2. The CDR3 loop is CASSELAGAYEQYF. CDR3 DNA: TGTGCCAGCAGTGAACTAGCGGGGGCCTACGAGCAGTACTTC.